The T cell receptor (beta chain) under discussion was sequenced for a study of shared clonotypes between healthy human individuals. On this clone: Its antigen is undetermined.

Sequencing used immunoSEQ multiplex PCR; TCRdb keeps in-frame clones, though not all of them. In the table there are approximately 2,300,000 clones, approximately 90% of which are singletons. The study enrolled healthy HIV-negative adults without recent acute infections or vaccinations as donors. From CD4+ cells came CD45RA+ naive and CD45RA-negative memory subsets. There are 15 residues in the CDR3. Losses at the gene ends were 5 bases for V and 6 bases for J; bases not matched to a gene: 8. In germline, CDR1 is MNHNS, CDR2 SASEGT. Study observations and caveats: In having few donors, the study represented limited genetic and exposure-history diversity.

What was sequenced was naive CD4+ T cells from PBMCs. The subset was: CD45RA+ positively selected. This chain links TRBV6-1 with TRBJ2-1, with 9 bases aligning to TRBD2. The receptor was isolated from a man between 18 and 35 years old in good health. Some clones in this sample may be carry-over from other donors' samples. This CDR3 is CASSTVGLAVNEQFF. The CDR3 nucleotides are TGTGCCAGCAGTACAGTGGGACTAGCCGTCAATGAGCAGTTCTTC.